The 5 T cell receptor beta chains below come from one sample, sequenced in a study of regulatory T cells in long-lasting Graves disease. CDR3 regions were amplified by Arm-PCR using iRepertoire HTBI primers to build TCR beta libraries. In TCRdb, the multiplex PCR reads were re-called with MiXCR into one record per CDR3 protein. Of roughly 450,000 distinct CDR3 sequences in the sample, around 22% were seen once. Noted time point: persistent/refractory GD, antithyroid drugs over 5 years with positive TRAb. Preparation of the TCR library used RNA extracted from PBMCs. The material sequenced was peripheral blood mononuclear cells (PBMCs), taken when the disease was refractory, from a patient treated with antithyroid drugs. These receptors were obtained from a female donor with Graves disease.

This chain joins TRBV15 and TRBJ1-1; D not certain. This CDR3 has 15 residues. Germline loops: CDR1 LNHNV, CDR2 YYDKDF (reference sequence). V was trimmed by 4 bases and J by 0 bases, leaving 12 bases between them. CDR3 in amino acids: CATSTRVRLNTEAFF. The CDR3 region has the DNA TGTGCCACCAGCACCCGGGTCAGATTGAACACTGAAGCTTTCTTT.

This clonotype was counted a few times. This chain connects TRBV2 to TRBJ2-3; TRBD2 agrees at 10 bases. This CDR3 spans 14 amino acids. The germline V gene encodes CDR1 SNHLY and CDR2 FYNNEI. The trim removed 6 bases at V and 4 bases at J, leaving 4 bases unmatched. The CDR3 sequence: CASRGTSDSDTQYF. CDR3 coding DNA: TGTGCCAGCAGGGGGACTAGCGATTCAGATACGCAGTATTTT.

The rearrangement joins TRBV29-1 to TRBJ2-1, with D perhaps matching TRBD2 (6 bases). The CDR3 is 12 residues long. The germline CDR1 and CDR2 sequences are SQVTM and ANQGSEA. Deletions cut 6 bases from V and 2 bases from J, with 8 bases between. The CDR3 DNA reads TGCAGCGTCGGGACTCCCTACAATGAGCAGTTCTTC. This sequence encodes CSVGTPYNEQFF.

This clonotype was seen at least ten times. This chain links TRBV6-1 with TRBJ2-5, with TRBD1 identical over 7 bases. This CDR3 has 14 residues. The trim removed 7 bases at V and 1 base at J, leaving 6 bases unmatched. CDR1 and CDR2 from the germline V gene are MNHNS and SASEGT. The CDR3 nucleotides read TGTGCCAGCACCCAAGACAGGGTCCAAGAGACCCAGTACTTC. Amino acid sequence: CASTQDRVQETQYF.

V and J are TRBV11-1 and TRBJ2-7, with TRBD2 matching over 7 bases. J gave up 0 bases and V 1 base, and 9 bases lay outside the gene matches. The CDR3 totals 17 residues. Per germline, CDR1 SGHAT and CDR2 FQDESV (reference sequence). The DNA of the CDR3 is TGTGCCAGCAGCTTAGAGGGTCTAGCGGCGTACTCCTACGAGCAGTACTTC. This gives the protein CASSLEGLAAYSYEQYF.